This T cell receptor beta chain was obtained from a study of cytomegalovirus exposure and HLA in healthy donors. Overall study: From donors who were HLA-typed, an early data release held about 85 million unique TCRs. Study findings and constraints: Later work showed greater clonal expansion in HLA-associated TCR beta chains than in equally common others. According to an earlier analysis, most TCR beta V segments yielded productive rearrangements about 90% or about 30% of the time.

13 Jbeta primers and 60 Vbeta primers were used for the PCR. Libraries were prepared by immunoSEQ multiplex PCR; TCRdb keeps only in-frame clonotypes and omits some of them. Of more than 80,000 clones listed, over 60% are singletons. Trimming stripped 3 bases from V and 6 bases from J, with 15 bases between. Per the germline V gene, CDR1 is GTSNPN and CDR2 is SVGIG (reference sequence). The CDR3 has 14 residues. As concerns this clone: No antigen is known for it.

This clonotype was obtained from a human donor in good health. J is TRBJ1-5 and V is TRBV30, with a possible D match to TRBD1 (5 bases). Sample: PBMCs. The CDR3 DNA is TGTGCCTGGAGCCCCGGGGGGGTACGTCAGCCCCAGCATTTT. Its protein product is CAWSPGGVRQPQHF.